This T cell receptor (beta chain) is from a study of massively parallel sequencing of T cell beta chains (dated by TCRdb to between 2009 and 2010). About the study as a whole: Using 5'-RACE, Illumina short-read sequencing and a dedicated short-read assembly strategy, the study profiled the diversity of human TCR beta CDR3 in peripheral blood. What the authors observed across the whole study: Because the RNA was pooled from many donors, population-average clonotype abundance rather than any individual repertoire is reflected in the results. Among approximately 34,000 distinct clonotypes, 50% to 75% of clonotypes but only approximately 20% of assemblies were accounted for by single-copy clonotypes. Most clonotypes (about 60% of the roughly 35,000) were supported by a single sequence read, which could in principle inflate apparent diversity. TRBV usage was found to range from over 0.009% for TRBV17 to 21% to 25% for TRBV20-1, and TRBJ usage was found to range from 1.5% to 2% for TRBJ2-6 to around 17% for TRBJ2-1. Subsampling showed clonotype counts rising linearly with read number, indicating sequencing depth was far from saturation. The reported gene usage frequencies may have been skewed by preferential PCR amplification of some TRBV and TRBJ sequences. A unique TRBV gene could be assigned to only roughly 23,000 (approximately 70%) of the clonotypes. The length of CDR3 beta varied from 21 to 81 nucleotides, with the peak at 45 nucleotides.

The donor pool comprised under 500 males and some 160 females, all aged about 18 to 45 years. Peripheral leukocyte polyA+ RNA was isolated from around 180 liters of pooled peripheral blood. The starting material was a commercial mRNA preparation from normal human peripheral blood leukocytes pooled from 550 individuals. About this clonotype itself: Its antigen remains undetermined. The record has no base qualities; no much larger clone is one base away.

The instrument was an Illumina Genome Analyzer II. After two rounds of nested PCR using TRBC1/TRBC2-specific primers, a RACE product of roughly 520 bp was obtained and then gel-purified. First-strand cDNA was synthesized with a TRBC-specific primer plus a template-switching oligonucleotide, by which a 5' anchor for RACE was provided. Because the RACE amplicon was too long for direct short-read sequencing, the RACE amplicon was concatemerized by ligation and sheared by sonication. PAGE was used to isolate a size fraction of 100 to 300 bp, and that fraction then underwent shotgun sequencing on the Illumina platform. Separate runs on an Illumina GAII yielded 18.8 million 36-nt reads and 21.7 million 50-nt single-end reads. The published analysis was carried out like this. Assembly of the pooled some 40,000,000 reads was performed with iSSAKE using parameters -m 15, -o 2 and -r 0.7. De novo CDR3 beta assemblies were seeded by reads aligning to the ends of Ensembl TRBV gene predictions that carried unmatched junctional bases. Rather than raw read depth, the number of matching assembled contigs was used to estimate clonotype abundance. Of the assembled clonotypes, some 2,100 (roughly 5.9%) were found to have in-frame stop codons and were removed, so that some 34,000 productive clonotypes were retained. Of the approximately 300 unique TCR sequences obtained by Sanger sequencing of cloned RACE products, around 70% were also present in the Illumina assembly. TCRdb trimmed the raw reads at Q25, called clones with MiXCR and kept productive beta chains. Each record represents a unique CDR3 protein, reported with the most common genes and DNA among its rows. TCRdb, rather than the study authors, made the V and J calls. The sample table shows over 3,500 distinct CDR3 sequences, and 30% to 45% are seen once. The ten largest make up just under 3% of the sample.

The CDR3 spans 10 residues, from the cysteine through the phenylalanine. Only the CDR3 region is kept as DNA, spanning 30 bases read in frame from base 1. Looking up the germline V gene (reference sequence) yields CDR1 DFQATT and CDR2 SNEGSKA. V loses 3 bases, J loses 7 bases, and the germline ends lie 4 bases apart. Material for sequencing was commercial RNA from peripheral blood pooled from many donors. The sequence links TRBV20-1 to TRBJ1-5, with the D gene not clear enough to name. The TCR comes from a pool of human donors in good health; the sample was commercial RNA pooled from many donors. The DNA sequence follows: TGCAGTGCTAGTGGCCAGCCCCAGCATTTT. This codes for CSASGQPQHF.